Shown below are 8 T cell receptor beta chains from a single sample sequenced in a study of cytomegalovirus exposure and HLA in healthy donors. The PCR was carried out with 60 Vbeta primers and 13 Jbeta primers. Sequencing used immunoSEQ multiplex PCR; TCRdb keeps in-frame clones, though not all of them. The sample includes approximately 100,000 clones, 9.4% of them seen just once. The sample taken for sequencing was PBMCs. These receptors were obtained from a man in his fifties in good health and CMV-seropositive.

This clone was seen a handful of times. The CDR3, as DNA: TGTGCTCTTGGGCGGGGCTACAATGAGCAGTTCTTC. Translating it yields CALGRGYNEQFF. The V call is TRBV30, the J call TRBJ2-1, with a weak D call TRBD2 (6 bases). This CDR3 has 12 residues. Looked up from germline, CDR1 is GTSNPN and CDR2 is SVGIG (reference sequence).

This clone turned up a few times. The chain carries TRBV5-6 and TRBJ2-7, with D uncertain. V shed 1 base and J shed 6 bases, with 8 bases lying between them. Germline-derived CDR1 and CDR2 are SGHDT and YYEEEE. The CDR3 extends over 12 amino acids. The CDR3 sequence is CASSLPPGEQYF. The CDR3 nucleotides are TGTGCCAGCAGCTTGCCCCCGGGCGAGCAGTACTTC.

This clone was detected a few times. V is TRBV7-6 and J is TRBJ2-3, with D possibly matching TRBD2 (6 bases). V lost 8 bases to trimming and J lost 5 bases, with 14 bases between them. The germline gives CDR1 SGHVS, CDR2 FNYEAQ. CDR3 length: 13 residues. CDR3 region: CASSRENQDTQYF. DNA of the CDR3: TGTGCCAGCTCGCGGGAAAATCAAGATACGCAGTATTTT. The full variable domain, rest sourced from reference TRBV7-6 and TRBJ2-3, is GAGVSQSPRYKVTKRGQDVALRCDPISGHVSLYWYRQALGQGPEFLTYFNYEAQQDKSGLPNDRFSAERPEGSISTLTIQRTEQRDSAMYRCASSRENQDTQYFGPGTRLTVL.

The genes are TRBV7-2 and TRBJ2-5; D gene unclear. Trimming cost V 6 bases and J 5 bases, with 13 bases left between them. CDR3 length: 13 amino acids. Germline-derived CDR1 and CDR2 are SGHTA and FQGNSA. The CDR3 DNA reads as TGTGCCAGCAGTTCTCGGTGGTACGAGACCCAGTACTTC. This translates into CASSSRWYETQYF.

This clone was seen more than once but under ten times. The rearrangement uses TRBV6-6 and TRBJ2-3; 15 bases map to TRBD2. The CDR3 has 16 amino acids. With V trimmed by 4 bases and J by 7 bases, 6 bases remained unmatched. Germline assignment: CDR1 MNHNY and CDR2 SVGAGI (reference sequence). CDR3 sequence reads: CASSSRTSGRANTQYF. The CDR3 DNA follows: TGTGCCAGCAGTTCTAGGACTAGCGGGAGGGCAAATACGCAGTATTTT.

This clone was picked up a small number of times. This chain connects TRBV28 to TRBJ2-2, with a weak D call TRBD2 (6 bases). The CDR3 sequence is 13 residues long. Between the trimmed V and J ends, which lost 3 bases and 7 bases, there was a span of 9 bases. Germline assignment: CDR1 MDHEN and CDR2 SYDVKM. The chain's CDR3 is CASSLAEGGELFF. Written as DNA, the CDR3 is TGTGCCAGCAGTTTGGCGGAGGGCGGGGAGCTGTTTTTT.

This clone came up a few times. The chain recombines TRBV19 with TRBJ2-6; D ambiguous. V lost 3 bases and J 2 bases, leaving 8 bases between the germline ends. The CDR3 contains 15 residues. Germline lookup yields CDR1 LNHDA and CDR2 SQIVND (reference sequence). The CDR3: CASSMRSAGANVLTF. CDR3 coding DNA: TGTGCCAGTAGTATGCGCTCCGCTGGGGCCAACGTCCTGACTTTC.

As for this clone: Since the CDR3 does not end with the conserved phenylalanine or tryptophan, this likely comes from a read error. The chain employs TRBV4-1 and TRBJ2-2; D may be TRBD1 (6 bases). V was trimmed by 3 bases and J by 8 bases, leaving 16 bases between them. The CDR3 covers 15 residues. In germline, CDR1 is MGHRA, CDR2 YSYEKL. The CDR3 sequence: CASSHKDRLTGELFV. CDR3 nucleotides: TGCGCCAGCAGCCACAAGGACAGACTCACTGGGGAGCTGTTTGTT.